This TCR beta chain emerged from a study of OX40 agonist ivuxolimab in advanced cancers. Study as a whole: From roughly 23 to 85 years was the age range, with a mean of roughly 59 years, and about 83% were male.

This clone showed up just once. Antigen: not known. Patients were ineligible given autoimmune disease history or systemic immunosuppression. Unmatched junction bases numbered 3, after V lost 1 base and J lost 4 bases. This CDR3 has 15 residues. Germline V CDR1 and CDR2: SGHDT, YYEEEE. Generated by immunoSEQ multiplex PCR, the TCRdb table keeps only in-frame clones and is missing some. This table has roughly 42,000 clones, approximately 86% appearing once. The study's findings and limits: Some nonresponders additionally presented with little normalized T-cell clonal expansion.

Sample: CD4+ or CD8+ T cells sorted from blood, taken in a trial of the OX40 agonist ivuxolimab. The chain has TRBV5-6 and TRBJ2-5, with 11 bases aligning to TRBD2. The sequence was obtained from an adult with an advanced solid tumor such as melanoma, head and neck, liver or kidney cancer. CDR3 protein: CASSLLAGGSETQYF. In DNA form, the CDR3 reads TGTGCCAGCAGCTTGCTAGCGGGGGGATCAGAGACCCAGTACTTC.